Below are 8 T cell receptor beta chains sequenced from a single sample in a study of regulatory T cells in long-lasting Graves disease. Regarding time point: newly diagnosed GD, antithyroid drugs for less than 3 months. The TCR library was prepared using RNA isolated from PBMCs. TCR beta libraries were built with iRepertoire HTBI primers and Arm-PCR of CDR3 regions. TCRdb re-called the multiplex PCR reads with MiXCR, one entry per CDR3 protein. The sample lists some 500,000 distinct CDR3 sequences; less than 15% were seen once. The sample was also linked to a second study, of T cells in Graves' hyperthyroidism and ophthalmopathy.

The sample here was peripheral blood mononuclear cells (PBMCs), taken at new diagnosis, from a patient treated with antithyroid drugs. These receptors were obtained from a man under 40 with Graves disease.

At least ten counts were recorded for this clonotype. The chain combines TRBV18 with TRBJ1-1; the D gene is possibly TRBD1 (5 bases). CDR1 is KGHSH, CDR2 LQKENI, per germline. The CDR3 is 14 amino acids. Trimming took 2 bases from V and 4 from J, leaving 11 bases between them. DNA of the CDR3: TGTGCCAGCTCACCAAACCGGGACCCCACTGAAGCTTTCTTT. This codes for CASSPNRDPTEAFF. Combining the CDR3 with reference TRBV18 and TRBJ1-1 gives the whole variable domain NAGVMQNPRHLVRRRGQEARLRCSPMKGHSHVYWYRQLPEEGLKFMVYLQKENIIDESGMPKERFSAEFPKEGPSILRIQQVVRGDSAAYFCASSPNRDPTEAFFGQGTRLTVV.

To note about this clonotype: A much larger clone lies a single base off, so this may be a read error. V usage is TRBV2 and J usage is TRBJ2-1, with no clear D. This CDR3 is 12 amino acids long. The germline V and J ends were trimmed by 1 base and 8 bases, with 6 bases remaining between them. CDR1 SNHLY and CDR2 FYNNEI come from the germline V gene. The CDR3 loop is CASSEDDDEQFF. The CDR3 nucleotides are TGTGCCAGCAGTGAAGATGACGATGAGCAGTTCTTC.

The chain is built from TRBV28 and TRBJ1-1; 8 bases fit TRBD1. Looked up from germline, CDR1 is MDHEN and CDR2 is SYDVKM. The CDR3 sequence is 18 residues long. J lost 1 base, V lost 6 bases, and 16 bases had no gene match. The CDR3 spells CASRRQSRDRSRNTEAFF. The CDR3 DNA reads as TGTGCCAGCAGGCGTCAGTCCCGGGACAGGAGTAGGAACACTGAAGCTTTCTTT.

This clonotype has more than one count but fewer than ten. This may arise from a read error, as a much more abundant clone is one base away. J is TRBJ2-1 and V is TRBV7-2; 7 bases are shared with TRBD2. Per germline, CDR1 SGHTA and CDR2 FQGNSA. CDR3 length: 14 amino acids. CDR3 protein: CASSPSGTYSEQFF. The DNA for the CDR3 is TGTGCCAGCAGCCCAAGCGGGACCTACAGTGAGCAGTTCTTC.

This clonotype was counted only a few times. The chain carries TRBV5-1 and TRBJ2-2, with TRBD2 as a possible D gene (6 bases). The CDR3 loop spans 16 amino acids. CDR1 and CDR2 (germline): SGHRS, YFSETQ. Trimming removed 3 bases at V and 0 bases at J, with 12 bases between. This chain's CDR3 is CASSSGGVTNTGELFF. CDR3 sequence (DNA): TGCGCCAGCAGCTCCGGCGGGGTTACGAACACCGGGGAGCTGTTTTTT. The variable domain in full, completed from reference TRBV5-1 and TRBJ2-2, reads KAGVTQTPRYLIKTRGQQVTLSCSPISGHRSVSWYQQTPGQGLQFLFEYFSETQRNKGNFPGRFSGRQFSNSRSEMNVSTLELGDSALYLCASSSGGVTNTGELFFGEGSRLTVL.

This clonotype was counted ten times or more. The V gene is TRBV20-1, the J gene TRBJ2-7; D might be TRBD2 (5 bases). V shed 3 bases and J shed 2 bases, with 8 bases lying between them. Germline loops: CDR1 DFQATT, CDR2 SNEGSKA (reference sequence). This CDR3 is 12 amino acids long. CDR3 sequence: CSARDFAYEQYF. CDR3 DNA: TGCAGTGCTAGGGACTTCGCCTACGAGCAGTACTTC.

Ten or more counts support this clonotype. The chain recombines TRBV24-1 with TRBJ2-5, with 14 bases lining up with TRBD2. Germline V gene lookup returns CDR1 KGHDR and CDR2 SFDVKD. The CDR3 length is 16 residues. After removal of 9 bases from V and 5 bases from J, the junction contained 10 bases not matched to a gene. The CDR3 DNA reads as TGTGCCACCGGCCCCGGGACTAGCGGGAGAAGTGAGACCCAGTACTTC. This gives the protein CATGPGTSGRSETQYF.

A few counts support this clonotype. The rearrangement joins TRBV15 to TRBJ2-7, with D perhaps TRBD1 (6 bases). Germline lookup yields CDR1 LNHNV and CDR2 YYDKDF (reference sequence). V was trimmed by 3 bases and J by 0 bases, leaving 15 bases between them. The CDR3 loop spans 16 amino acids. The CDR3, as DNA: TGTGCCACCAGCAGGACAACAGGGCTGAGCTCCTACGAGCAGTACTTC. Amino acid sequence: CATSRTTGLSSYEQYF. Together with reference TRBV15 and TRBJ2-7, the CDR3 gives the full variable domain: DAMVIQNPRYQVTQFGKPVTLSCSQTLNHNVMYWYQQKSSQAPKLLFHYYDKDFNNEADTPDNFQSRRPNTSFCFLDIRSPGLGDTAMYLCATSRTTGLSSYEQYFGPGTRLTVT.